A single sample is the source of the 19 T cell receptor beta chains below, sequenced in a study of cytomegalovirus exposure and HLA in healthy donors. It was with 60 Vbeta and 13 Jbeta primers that the PCR ran. The method was immunoSEQ multiplex PCR; TCRdb's version includes in-frame clones alone and lacks a portion of them. The sample includes 110,000 to 150,000 clones, 65% to 80% of them seen just once. The sample was PBMCs. The receptor source for this set is a woman under 40 in good health and CMV-seronegative.

This chain links TRBV4-2 with TRBJ2-3, with unresolved D. This CDR3 comprises 15 residues. Trimming removed 3 bases from V and 1 base from J, with 11 bases in between. Germline lookup yields CDR1 LGHNA and CDR2 YNFKEQ. CDR3 nucleotide sequence: TGTGCCAGCAGCCATTCTGGTCCAGGCACAGATACGCAGTATTTT. Translated: CASSHSGPGTDTQYF.

The chain joins TRBV7-9 to TRBJ1-5; possibly TRBD1 for D (5 bases). CDR1 and CDR2 from the germline V gene are SEHNR and FQNEAQ (reference sequence). CDR3 length: 17 amino acids. V was clipped by 5 bases and J by 0 bases, with 17 bases between them. The CDR3 loop reads CASSLHGGGLSNQPQHF. The CDR3 DNA follows: TGTGCCAGCAGCCTCCACGGGGGGGGTCTTAGCAATCAGCCCCAGCATTTT.

This chain links TRBV7-9 with TRBJ1-2; the D gene is possibly TRBD1 (6 bases). Trimming removed 8 bases from V and 3 bases from J, with 13 bases in between. CDR3 length: 13 amino acids. The germline V gene encodes CDR1 SEHNR and CDR2 FQNEAQ (reference sequence). The CDR3 here is CASGQGGDYGYTF. The CDR3 DNA reads as TGTGCCAGCGGGCAAGGGGGGGACTATGGCTACACCTTC.

This chain connects TRBV5-1 to TRBJ1-6, with D possibly being TRBD1 (5 bases). The V end was cut by 4 bases, the J end by 5 bases, with 16 bases between. CDR3 length equals 16 residues. The V gene's germline CDR1 is SGHRS and CDR2 YFSETQ. CDR3: CASSLVEGRDNSPLHF. The CDR3 nucleotides are TGCGCCAGCAGCCTGGTGGAGGGACGGGATAATTCACCCCTCCACTTT.

V and J are TRBV28 and TRBJ2-5; D is unresolved. The CDR3 covers 14 residues. Germline CDR1 reads MDHEN; CDR2 reads SYDVKM. Trimming cost V 5 bases and J 1 base, with 11 bases left between them. Written as DNA, the CDR3 is TGTGCCAGCAGTGCCTACTTTGGCCAAGAGACCCAGTACTTC. It specifies CASSAYFGQETQYF.

This chain connects TRBV5-1 to TRBJ1-3, with D perhaps TRBD1 (6 bases). CDR1 is SGHRS, CDR2 YFSETQ, per germline. With 4 bases removed from V and 3 bases from J, the gap between germline ends came to 8 bases. CDR3 size: 13 residues. The CDR3 nucleotides read TGCGCCAGCAGCCTCAGGGGTGGAAACACCATATATTTT. It encodes CASSLRGGNTIYF.

This sequence joins TRBV6-4 and TRBJ1-5; D perhaps matches TRBD1 (5 bases). V was clipped by 0 bases and J by 3 bases, with 9 bases between them. CDR1 is MRHNA, CDR2 SNTAGT, per germline. The CDR3 length is 15 residues. The CDR3 loop reads CASSDSRQSNQPQHF. The CDR3 DNA is TGTGCCAGCAGTGACTCCCGACAGTCCAATCAGCCCCAGCATTTT.

The chain uses TRBV5-1 and TRBJ1-1; D is ambiguous. V lost 0 bases and J lost 8, with 14 bases in between. CDR1 SGHRS and CDR2 YFSETQ come from the germline V gene. This CDR3 comprises 14 residues. The chain's CDR3 is CASSLGSLRPEAFF. In DNA, the CDR3 is TGCGCCAGCAGCTTGGGTAGCCTGCGGCCCGAAGCTTTCTTT.

The CDR3 nucleotides read TGTGCCAGCAGTGAACAACAGCCAAATCAGCCCCAGCATTTT. This gives the protein CASSEQQPNQPQHF. The V call is TRBV6-1, the J call TRBJ1-5; D not certain. V gave up 2 bases and J gave up 4 bases, with 9 bases separating them. The CDR3 runs 14 residues. Germline CDR1 reads MNHNS; CDR2 reads SASEGT.

In nucleotides, the CDR3 is TGCGCCAGCAGCTTTGAGGGCCGAAACACTGAAGCTTTCTTT. This codes for CASSFEGRNTEAFF. This sequence joins TRBV5-1 and TRBJ1-1; no clear D. CDR1 SGHRS and CDR2 YFSETQ come from the germline V gene. V was shortened by 2 bases and J by 2 bases, with 10 bases between the two germline ends. The CDR3 extends over 14 amino acids.

CDR3 in amino acids: CASSYSMRGTHEQFF. The CDR3 nucleotides are TGTGCCAGCAGTTACTCTATGCGGGGAACCCATGAGCAGTTCTTC. The gene calls are TRBV6-5 and TRBJ2-1; D might be TRBD2 (6 bases). The germline CDR1 and CDR2 sequences are MNHEY and SVGAGI. The germline V and J ends were trimmed by 0 bases and 8 bases, with 14 bases remaining between them. The CDR3 totals 15 residues.

This clone was observed once. The rearrangement uses TRBV10-2 and TRBJ2-5; perhaps TRBD2 as D (5 bases). This CDR3 is 15 amino acids long. The germline gives CDR1 WSHSY, CDR2 SAAADI. Between the trimmed V and J ends, which lost 8 bases and 5 bases, there was a span of 21 bases. The CDR3 protein is CASDLFGGEAETQYF. In DNA, the CDR3 is TGCGCCAGCGATCTATTTGGAGGAGAAGCGGAGACCCAGTACTTC.

The chain is built from TRBV27 and TRBJ2-7; 9 nucleotides align to TRBD1. The germline V gene has CDR1 MNHEY and CDR2 SMNVEV (reference sequence). The J segment lost 5 bases and the V segment lost 0 bases, leaving 17 bases of the junction unmatched. This CDR3 comprises 19 residues. The CDR3 DNA reads as TGTGCCAGCAGTTTATCGAGACAGGGGGAGGTAGGTGGTGTTAACGAGCAGTACGTC. Translating it yields CASSLSRQGEVGGVNEQYV.

This clone was seen a handful of times. The chain joins TRBV18 to TRBJ2-3; weak D call: TRBD2 (6 bases). This CDR3 has 13 amino acids. The germline gives CDR1 KGHSH, CDR2 LQKENI. The V and J ends lost 5 bases and 6 bases respectively, with 12 bases between them. This CDR3 is CASSNSGGDTQYF. In DNA, the CDR3 is TGTGCCAGCTCAAATAGCGGAGGGGATACGCAGTATTTT.

This rearrangement joins TRBV5-5 to TRBJ2-2, with D perhaps TRBD1 (7 bases). The CDR3 totals 16 residues. The V end lost 3 bases, the J end lost 5 bases, and 17 bases lay between the germline ends. Germline CDR1 reads SGHKS; CDR2 reads YYEKEE (reference sequence). This CDR3 is CASSSSRQGGTGELFF. In nucleotides, the CDR3 is TGTGCCAGCAGCTCCTCGCGGCAGGGGGGAACCGGGGAGCTGTTTTTT.

The chain employs TRBV5-6 and TRBJ2-7; 9 nucleotides align to TRBD1. Looked up from germline, CDR1 is SGHDT and CDR2 is YYEEEE. The CDR3 spans 16 residues. J was trimmed by 6 bases and V by 2 bases; bases with no gene match: 12. CDR3 bases: TGTGCCAGCAGCTTTCGAGGACAGGGGCCTCTGTCCGAGCAGTACTTC. Translation gives CASSFRGQGPLSEQYF.

V and J are TRBV19 and TRBJ1-5; D remains unclear. Trimming pared 7 bases from V and 3 bases from J, leaving 19 bases between. Germline lookup yields CDR1 LNHDA and CDR2 SQIVND (reference sequence). CDR3 length: 16 amino acids. The CDR3 region is CASISNAAAVNQPQHF. The CDR3, as DNA: TGTGCCAGTATTAGTAATGCCGCGGCCGTCAATCAGCCCCAGCATTTT.

The rearrangement uses TRBV21-1 and TRBJ2-3; TRBD1 was called by the table and not checked on the DNA. TRBV21-1 is given as a pseudogene. The CDR3 sequence is 15 residues long. CDR3 residues: CATTVEGQGTDTQYF. For the CDR3, the DNA is TGTGCCACCACAGTAGAGGGACAGGGCACAGATACGCAGTATTTT.

This clone came up once. This chain joins TRBV5-4 and TRBJ2-3; 9 bases are shared with TRBD2. Germline lookup yields CDR1 SGHNT and CDR2 YYREEE (reference sequence). The CDR3 spans 16 residues. The junction had 4 bases not matched to a gene; V was cut back by 1 base and J by 1 base. This CDR3 reads CASSLYAGGGTDTQYF. The CDR3 DNA is TGTGCCAGCAGCTTGTATGCGGGAGGGGGCACAGATACGCAGTATTTT.